The T cell receptor (beta chain) described here comes from a study of blood T cell repertoires in COVID-19. Turning to the study itself: Samples came from the United States, Italy and Spain, spanning acute and convalescent COVID-19. T cells, B-cell-depleted T cells, or PBMCs provided the cDNA or gDNA that served as material.

Authors' analysis steps: Estimates of nucleated cell counts were drawn from the amplification of reference gene primers. Sequenced by immunoSEQ multiplex PCR; TCRdb stores in-frame clones only, minus some. V and J calls and clone size are those listed in that table; D and trimming were worked out from the DNA. The profile shows about 150,000 clones, about 87% of them singletons. In its sample, this clone was seen once. The sequencing sample was made of peripheral blood. The receptor's source is a man older than 75 with acute or convalescent COVID-19.

CDR3 nucleotide sequence: TGCGCCAGCAGACGACTAGCATCCGCAGATACGCAGTATTTT. Its translation is CASRRLASADTQYF. The chain uses TRBV5-1 and TRBJ2-3; 7 nucleotides agree with TRBD2. Trimming took 5 bases from V and 4 from J; bases not matched to a gene: 7. The CDR3 has 14 amino acids. CDR1 is SGHRS, CDR2 YFSETQ, per germline.